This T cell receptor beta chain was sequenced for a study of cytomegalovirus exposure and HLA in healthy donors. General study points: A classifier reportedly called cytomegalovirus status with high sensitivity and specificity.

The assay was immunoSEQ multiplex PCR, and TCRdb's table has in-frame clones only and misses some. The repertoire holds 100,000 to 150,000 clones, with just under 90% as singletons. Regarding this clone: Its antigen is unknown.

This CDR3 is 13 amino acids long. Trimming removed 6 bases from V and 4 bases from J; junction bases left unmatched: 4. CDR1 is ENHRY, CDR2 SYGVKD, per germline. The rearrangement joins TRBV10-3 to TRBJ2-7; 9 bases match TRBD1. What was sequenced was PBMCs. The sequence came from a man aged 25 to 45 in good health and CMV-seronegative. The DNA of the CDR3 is TGTGCCATCAGCACAGGGGGCGGGTACGAGCAGTACTTC. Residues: CAISTGGGYEQYF.